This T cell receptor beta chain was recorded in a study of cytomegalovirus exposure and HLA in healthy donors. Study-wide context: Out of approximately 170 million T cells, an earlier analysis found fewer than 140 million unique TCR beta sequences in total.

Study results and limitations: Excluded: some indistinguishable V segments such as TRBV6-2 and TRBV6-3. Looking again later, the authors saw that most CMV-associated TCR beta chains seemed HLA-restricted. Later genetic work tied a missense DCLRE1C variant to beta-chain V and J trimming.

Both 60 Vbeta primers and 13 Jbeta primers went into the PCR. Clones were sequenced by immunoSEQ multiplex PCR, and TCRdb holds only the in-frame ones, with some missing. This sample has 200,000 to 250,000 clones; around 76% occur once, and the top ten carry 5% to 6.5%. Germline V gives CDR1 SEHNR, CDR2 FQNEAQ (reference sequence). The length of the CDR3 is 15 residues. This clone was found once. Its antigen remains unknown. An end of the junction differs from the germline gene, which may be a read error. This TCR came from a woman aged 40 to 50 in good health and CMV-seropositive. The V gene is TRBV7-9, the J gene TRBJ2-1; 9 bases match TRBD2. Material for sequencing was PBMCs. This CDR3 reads CSSSPSGAAYNEQFF. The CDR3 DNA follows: TGTTCCAGCAGCCCTAGCGGGGCGGCCTACAATGAGCAGTTCTTC.